This T cell receptor (beta chain) appears in the sequencing data of a study of shared clonotypes between healthy human individuals. This clone appeared a single time. TCRdb's copy holds only in-frame clones and misses some; the assay was immunoSEQ multiplex PCR. The sample yields 85,000 to 100,000 clones, 68% seen once. The receptor comes from a man aged 25-40 years in good health. Sequences were obtained from memory CD8+ T cells sorted from blood. Subset meaning: CD45RO+ cells pooled with CCR7-negative TemRA cells.

CDR3 bases: TGTGCCAGCAACCGACTAGCGGGATCCGATACGCAGTATTTT. Protein: CASNRLAGSDTQYF. The rearrangement uses TRBV6-9 and TRBJ2-3; 11 bases align to TRBD2. In germline, CDR1 is MNHGY, CDR2 SVAAGI. V was clipped by 7 bases and J by 6 bases; unmatched bases: 6. The CDR3 length is 14 residues.